The 24 T cell receptor beta chains listed next were all sequenced from one sample in a study of OX40 agonist ivuxolimab in advanced cancers. Library construction relied on the immunoSEQ multiplex PCR assay. Here the immuneACCESS table is served through TCRdb, limited to in-frame sequences with V and J called. Missing clones are a known gap in these copies; in checked studies unresolved V genes cover under half, and the rest lacks a known reason. The sample records approximately 89,000 clones, approximately 91% of which are singletons. Together, the top ten hold around 0.72% of the sample. Here the sequenced sample was CD4+ or CD8+ T cells sorted from blood, taken in a trial of the OX40 agonist ivuxolimab. These receptors were collected from an adult with an advanced solid tumor such as melanoma, head and neck, liver or kidney cancer.

The chain carries TRBV19 and TRBJ2-1, with D tentatively TRBD2 (6 bases). The CDR3 covers 15 residues. The V end lost 3 bases, the J end lost 14 bases, and 23 bases lay between the germline ends. From germline, CDR1 is LNHDA and CDR2 SQIVND (reference sequence). As DNA, the CDR3 is TGTGCCAGTAGTATTAAGTGGGAGGTGGACTTCAGGGAGTTCTTC. Encoded protein: CASSIKWEVDFREFF.

The genes are TRBV5-1 and TRBJ2-2, with TRBD2 identical over 7 bases. Trimming took 4 bases from V and 3 from J; bases not matched to a gene: 18. CDR3 length equals 19 residues. Germline V gene lookup returns CDR1 SGHRS and CDR2 YFSETQ. In nucleotides, the CDR3 is TGCGCCAGCAGCCCCAGGGCTAGCGGCATCCTATCGGACACCGGGGAGCTGTTTTTT. Protein: CASSPRASGILSDTGELFF.

In this sample, this clone turned up a few times. The chain is built from TRBV18 and TRBJ1-1; 8 bases line up with TRBD1. The V and J ends lost 6 bases and 2 bases, in that order; junction bases with no gene match: 11. CDR3 length: 16 residues. Germline V gene lookup returns CDR1 KGHSH and CDR2 LQKENI. CDR3 amino acids: CASSPPNRGGNTEAFF. In DNA, the CDR3 is TGTGCCAGCTCCCCTCCTAACAGGGGGGGAAACACTGAAGCTTTCTTT.

V and J are TRBV4-2 and TRBJ2-1; a possible D gene is TRBD1 (6 bases). The germline gives CDR1 LGHNA, CDR2 YNFKEQ. There are 16 residues in the CDR3. V dropped 0 bases and J dropped 0 bases, with 9 bases sitting between them. CDR3 residues: CASSQERGSSYNEQFF. CDR3 nucleotides: TGTGCCAGCAGCCAAGAGAGGGGGAGCTCCTACAATGAGCAGTTCTTC.

The chain combines TRBV7-9 with TRBJ2-1; D remains ambiguous. CDR3 length equals 14 residues. V was cut by 1 base and J by 0 bases, with 4 bases left in between. The germline V gene encodes CDR1 SEHNR and CDR2 FQNEAQ (reference sequence). The CDR3 DNA reads as TGTGCCAGCAGCTTAGGTACCTCCTACAATGAGCAGTTCTTC. Its protein is CASSLGTSYNEQFF.

This chain links TRBV10-3 with TRBJ2-6, with 10 bases fitting TRBD1. V lost 5 bases to trimming and J lost 3 bases; unmatched junction nucleotides: 7. Germline CDR1 and CDR2: ENHRY and SYGVKD. This CDR3 comprises 17 residues. The CDR3 loop reads CAISFDRGLGGANVLTF. CDR3 DNA sequence: TGTGCCATCAGTTTCGACAGGGGGCTTGGTGGGGCCAACGTCCTGACTTTC.

The V and J genes are TRBV28 and TRBJ2-5; D unclear. Germline V CDR1 and CDR2: MDHEN, SYDVKM. Trimming took off 6 bases at V and 1 base at J, with 15 bases between the two ends. The CDR3 sequence is 15 residues long. The CDR3 DNA is TGTGCCAGCAGCCAGGTAGGAAGGTTCCAAGAGACCCAGTACTTC. This sequence encodes CASSQVGRFQETQYF.

The V gene is TRBV2, the J gene TRBJ1-2; D perhaps matches TRBD1 (5 bases). V was clipped by 1 base and J by 8 bases, with 14 bases between them. CDR3 length equals 14 residues. CDR1 and CDR2 (germline): SNHLY, FYNNEI. The CDR3, as DNA: TGTGCCAGCAGTGAAGTGGGGGTTAGGGGCGGCTACACCTTC. Its translation is CASSEVGVRGGYTF.

The sample holds one count of this clone. Here the CDR3 DNA reads TGCAGCGTTCCGAGGTTGGCGGACAGCATTTACTATGGCTACACCTTC. Its protein is CSVPRLADSIYYGYTF. The chain carries TRBV29-1 and TRBJ1-2, with D perhaps TRBD1 (6 bases). The V gene's germline CDR1 is SQVTM and CDR2 ANQGSEA. The CDR3 has 16 residues. With 5 bases removed from V and 3 bases from J, the gap between germline ends came to 22 bases.

The rearrangement uses TRBV28 and TRBJ2-7; 7 bases map to TRBD2. CDR1 and CDR2 (germline): MDHEN, SYDVKM. The junction had 9 bases not matched to a gene; V was cut back by 6 bases and J by 1 base. The CDR3 sequence is 15 residues long. The CDR3 region is CASSFSGLESYEQYF. The CDR3 DNA reads as TGTGCCAGCAGCTTCTCTGGACTAGAGTCCTACGAGCAGTACTTC.

The CDR3 sequence is CASSSQGDEQFF. CDR3 DNA: TGTGCCAGCAGTTCCCAGGGAGATGAGCAGTTCTTC. The gene calls are TRBV6-4 and TRBJ2-1; TRBD1 or TRBD2 may be the D gene (5 bases each). V lost 5 bases and J 8 bases, leaving 10 bases between the germline ends. The germline V gene has CDR1 MRHNA and CDR2 SNTAGT. The CDR3 runs 12 residues.

The chain has TRBV5-1 and TRBJ2-2; 11 bases are a match to TRBD2. Germline CDR1 SGHRS, CDR2 YFSETQ. With 4 bases clipped from V and 7 bases from J, the junction kept 6 bases outside the gene matches. The CDR3 runs to 15 residues. The CDR3: CASSLSGGADGELFF. For the CDR3, the DNA is TGCGCCAGCAGCCTTAGCGGGGGGGCCGACGGGGAGCTGTTTTTT.

This clone has just one count. The chain couples TRBV30 to TRBJ2-1, with 8 bases lining up with TRBD1. V lost 2 bases and J lost 5; bases outside the gene matches: 8. CDR3 length: 15 residues. Looked up from germline, CDR1 is GTSNPN and CDR2 is SVGIG (reference sequence). The CDR3 DNA sequence: TGTGCCTGGAGTATTGGACAGGGTAATCACAATGAGCAGTTCTTC. Translating gives CAWSIGQGNHNEQFF.

This chain connects TRBV5-1 to TRBJ1-5, with TRBD1 as a possible D gene (6 bases). Germline V CDR1 and CDR2: SGHRS, YFSETQ. Trimming took off 4 bases at V and 5 bases at J, with 16 bases between the two ends. The CDR3 covers 15 residues. CDR3 coding DNA: TGCGCCAGCAGCCCGCTTTGGGGGCCGGATCAGCCCCAGCATTTT. Protein: CASSPLWGPDQPQHF.

The chain employs TRBV11-3 and TRBJ2-3; D might be TRBD2 (6 bases). V was cut by 3 bases and J by 2 bases, with 9 bases left in between. The CDR3 runs 14 residues. In germline, CDR1 is SGHNT, CDR2 YENEEA. CDR3 DNA sequence: TGTGCCAGCAGCTTTAGCGGATCCACAGATACGCAGTATTTT. Protein: CASSFSGSTDTQYF.

The V and J genes are TRBV5-1 and TRBJ2-1; D ambiguous. This CDR3 has 15 residues. V was cut by 0 bases and J by 0 bases, with 7 bases left in between. Looked up from germline, CDR1 is SGHRS and CDR2 is YFSETQ. The chain's CDR3 is CASSLVTDSYNEQFF. The CDR3 DNA reads as TGCGCCAGCAGCTTGGTAACGGACTCCTACAATGAGCAGTTCTTC.

This chain uses TRBV27 with TRBJ1-2, with D unresolved. Trimming shortened V by 4 bases and J by 0 bases, and 9 bases separated the two germline ends. The CDR3 consists of 14 residues. Germline V gene data show CDR1 as MNHEY and CDR2 as SMNVEV (reference sequence). The CDR3 nucleotides are TGTGCCAGCAGTTCTCAGGTCACTAACTATGGCTACACCTTC. Translated: CASSSQVTNYGYTF.

This chain joins TRBV7-2 and TRBJ1-2; D unclear. Deletions cut 1 base from V and 8 bases from J, with 14 bases between. The germline CDR1 and CDR2 sequences are SGHTA and FQGNSA. CDR3 length: 14 residues. CDR3 DNA sequence: TGTGCCAGCAGCTTAGTTTCCGACTCGGGAGGCTACACCTTC. It is translated as CASSLVSDSGGYTF. Based on the CDR3 plus reference TRBV7-2 and TRBJ1-2, the full variable domain is GAGVSQSPSNKVTEKGKDVELRCDPISGHTALYWYRQSLGQGLEFLIYFQGNSAPDKSGLPSDRFSAERTGGSVSTLTIQRTQQEDSAVYLCASSLVSDSGGYTFGSGTRLTVV.

V is TRBV5-1 and J is TRBJ1-5; D is possibly TRBD1 (6 bases). V lost 0 bases, J lost 2 bases, and 6 bases lay in between. CDR1 and CDR2 (germline): SGHRS, YFSETQ. The length of the CDR3 is 14 residues. The CDR3 here is CASSLAGGNQPQHF. CDR3 nucleotides: TGCGCCAGCAGCTTGGCAGGGGGCAATCAGCCCCAGCATTTT.

The chain recombines TRBV5-1 with TRBJ2-3; 10 bases fit TRBD2. The CDR3 consists of 16 residues. V lost 4 bases and J lost 3; bases outside the gene matches: 8. The germline V gene has CDR1 SGHRS and CDR2 YFSETQ. The CDR3 is CASSGSGGALTDTQYF. CDR3 bases: TGCGCCAGCAGCGGGAGCGGGGGGGCCCTGACAGATACGCAGTATTTT.

The V gene is TRBV18, the J gene TRBJ1-1; D call uncertain. This CDR3 has 16 amino acids. Per the germline V gene, CDR1 is KGHSH and CDR2 is LQKENI. The ends were cut back, 2 bases at V and 1 base at J, with 14 bases in the middle. Here the CDR3 DNA reads TGTGCCAGCTCACCAGGTGCCGGAACGGCGAACACTGAAGCTTTCTTT. The encoded protein is CASSPGAGTANTEAFF.

V gene TRBV7-9 combines with J gene TRBJ2-3; perhaps TRBD2 as D (6 bases). This CDR3 has 16 residues. Trimming stripped 1 base from V and 1 base from J, with 12 bases between. Germline V gives CDR1 SEHNR, CDR2 FQNEAQ (reference sequence). In nucleotides, the CDR3 is TGTGCCAGCAGCTTAGGATCTAGCGCTGGCACAGATACGCAGTATTTT. Protein: CASSLGSSAGTDTQYF.

CDR3 sequence: CASSSQGSQSPLHF. The DNA for the CDR3 is TGTGCCAGCAGTTCACAGGGAAGTCAATCACCCCTCCACTTT. The chain couples TRBV7-3 to TRBJ1-6, with D possibly TRBD1 on 6 matching bases. The CDR3 runs to 14 residues. V dropped 6 bases and J dropped 10 bases, with 16 bases sitting between them. CDR1 and CDR2 from the germline V gene are SGHTA and FQGTGA.

The V call is TRBV15, the J call TRBJ2-7; 7 nucleotides line up with TRBD2. Trimming cost V 1 base and J 6 bases; bases outside gene matches: 9. This CDR3 has 15 residues. Germline values: CDR1 LNHNV, CDR2 YYDKDF (reference sequence). The CDR3 spells CATSRAAGASSEQYF. The DNA of the CDR3 is TGTGCCACCAGCAGAGCTGCGGGAGCGTCGAGCGAGCAGTACTTC. Using reference TRBV15 and TRBJ2-7 for the parts outside the CDR3, the full variable domain is DAMVIQNPRYQVTQFGKPVTLSCSQTLNHNVMYWYQQKSSQAPKLLFHYYDKDFNNEADTPDNFQSRRPNTSFCFLDIRSPGLGDTAMYLCATSRAAGASSEQYFGPGTRLTVT.